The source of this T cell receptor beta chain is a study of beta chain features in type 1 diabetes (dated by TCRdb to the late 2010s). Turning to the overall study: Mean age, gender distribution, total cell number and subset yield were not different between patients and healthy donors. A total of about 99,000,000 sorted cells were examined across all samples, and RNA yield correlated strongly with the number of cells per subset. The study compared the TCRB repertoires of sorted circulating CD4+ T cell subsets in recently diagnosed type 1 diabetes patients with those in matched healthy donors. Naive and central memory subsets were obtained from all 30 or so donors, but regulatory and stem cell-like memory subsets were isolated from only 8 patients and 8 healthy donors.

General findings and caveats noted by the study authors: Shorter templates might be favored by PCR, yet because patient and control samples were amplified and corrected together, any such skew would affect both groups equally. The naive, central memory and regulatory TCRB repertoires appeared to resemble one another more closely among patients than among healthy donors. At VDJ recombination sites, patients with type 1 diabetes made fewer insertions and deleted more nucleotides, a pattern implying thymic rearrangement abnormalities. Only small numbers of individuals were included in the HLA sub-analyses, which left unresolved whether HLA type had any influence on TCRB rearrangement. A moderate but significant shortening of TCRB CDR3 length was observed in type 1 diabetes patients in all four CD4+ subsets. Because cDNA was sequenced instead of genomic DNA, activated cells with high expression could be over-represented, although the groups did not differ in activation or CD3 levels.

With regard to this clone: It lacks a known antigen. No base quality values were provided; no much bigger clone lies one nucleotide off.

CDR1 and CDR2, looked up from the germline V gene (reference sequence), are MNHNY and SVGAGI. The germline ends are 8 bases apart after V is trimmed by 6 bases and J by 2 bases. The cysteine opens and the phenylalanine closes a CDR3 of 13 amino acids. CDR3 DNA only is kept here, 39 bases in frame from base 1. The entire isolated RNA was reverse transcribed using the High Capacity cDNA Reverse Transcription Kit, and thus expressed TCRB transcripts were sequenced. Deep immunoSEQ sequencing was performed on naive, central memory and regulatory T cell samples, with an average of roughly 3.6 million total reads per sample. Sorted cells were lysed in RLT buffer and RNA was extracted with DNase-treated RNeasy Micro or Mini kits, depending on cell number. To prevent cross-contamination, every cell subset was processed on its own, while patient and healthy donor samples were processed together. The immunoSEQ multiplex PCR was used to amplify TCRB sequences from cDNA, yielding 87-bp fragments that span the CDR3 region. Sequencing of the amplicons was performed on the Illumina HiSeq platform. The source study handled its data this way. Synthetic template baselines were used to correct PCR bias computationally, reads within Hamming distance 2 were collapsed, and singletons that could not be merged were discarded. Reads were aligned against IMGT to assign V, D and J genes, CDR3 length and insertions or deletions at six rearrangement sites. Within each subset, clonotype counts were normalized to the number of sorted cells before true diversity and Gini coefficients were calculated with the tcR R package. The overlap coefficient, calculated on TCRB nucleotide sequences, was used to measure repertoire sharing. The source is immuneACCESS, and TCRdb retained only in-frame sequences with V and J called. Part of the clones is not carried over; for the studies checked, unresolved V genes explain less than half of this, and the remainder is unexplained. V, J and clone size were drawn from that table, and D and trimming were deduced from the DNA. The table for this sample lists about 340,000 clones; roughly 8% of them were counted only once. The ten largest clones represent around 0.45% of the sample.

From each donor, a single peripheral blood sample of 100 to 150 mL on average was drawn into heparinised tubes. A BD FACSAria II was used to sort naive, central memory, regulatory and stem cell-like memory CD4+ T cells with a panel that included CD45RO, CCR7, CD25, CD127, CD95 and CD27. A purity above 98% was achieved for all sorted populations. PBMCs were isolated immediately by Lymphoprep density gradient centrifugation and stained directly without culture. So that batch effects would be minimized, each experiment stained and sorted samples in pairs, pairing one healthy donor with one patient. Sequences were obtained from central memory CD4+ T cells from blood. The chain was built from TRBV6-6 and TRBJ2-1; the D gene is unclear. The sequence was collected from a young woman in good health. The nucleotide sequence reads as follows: TGTGCCAGCAGCCTTCCGACCTACAATGAGCAGTTCTTC. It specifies CASSLPTYNEQFF.